One TCR beta chain is described in this entry. The CDR3 has 13 residues. Looked up from germline, CDR1 is SQVTM and CDR2 is ANQGSEA. Trimming took 7 bases from V and 4 from J; bases not matched to a gene: 9. Membership in each cohort depended on participant-reported clinical history. Symptom resolution, clearance, or two negative PCRs marked the recovered donors of Cohort 3. This record belongs to a study of blood T cell repertoires in COVID-19. The data were produced by immunoSEQ multiplex PCR, yet TCRdb's version contains in-frame clones alone and is incomplete. The sample shows some 260,000 clones, about 89% of them seen only once.

V usage is TRBV29-1 and J usage is TRBJ1-1, with 7 nucleotides matching TRBD1. Source material: PBMCs or T cells enriched from blood (not recorded which). The sequence derives from a man aged 35 to 55 who had recovered from COVID-19. CDR3 protein: CSAQTGISTEAFF. DNA of the CDR3: TGCAGCGCTCAGACAGGGATTAGCACTGAAGCTTTCTTT.